The sequence of this TCR beta chain was determined in a study of regulatory T cells in long-lasting Graves disease. Whole-study findings and limits: TRBV28, TRBJ1-2 and TRBJ2-5 were favored in persistent disease.

The time point denotes: persistent/refractory GD, antithyroid drugs over 5 years with positive TRAb. PBMC RNA served as the TCR library source. This clonotype was detected only a few times. Its antigen remains unidentified. Germline CDR1 SGHTA, CDR2 FQGNSA. V lost 4 bases and J 6 bases, leaving 9 bases between the germline ends. The CDR3 covers 12 residues. The authors built TCR beta libraries using iRepertoire HTBI primers and Arm-PCR of CDR3 regions. Each CDR3 protein is one row after TCRdb ran MiXCR on the multiplex PCR reads. The sample gives about 460,000 distinct CDR3 sequences, under 25% of which show up once; about an eighth is in the top ten.

The chain recombines TRBV7-2 with TRBJ1-1; D uncertain. The sequencing used peripheral blood mononuclear cells (PBMCs), collected when the disease was refractory, from a patient treated with antithyroid drugs. The receptor was isolated from a female donor with Graves disease. The CDR3 here is CASSSDWAEAFF. In DNA form, the CDR3 reads TGTGCCAGCAGCTCCGACTGGGCTGAAGCTTTCTTT.